The 3 T cell receptor beta chains given below trace back to one sample, sequenced in a study of shared clonotypes between healthy human individuals. TCRdb's copy holds only in-frame clones and misses some; the assay was immunoSEQ multiplex PCR. The sample records approximately 530,000 clones, roughly 95% being singletons. Sequenced material: naive CD4+ T cells sorted from blood. Subset of the sample: CD45RA+ positively selected. Every receptor here comes from a woman in her 30s in good health.

This clone was seen just once. CDR3 residues: CASSRRLGGEKLFF. Here the CDR3 DNA reads TGTGCCAGTAGTCGGCGATTGGGTGGGGAAAAACTGTTTTTT. The rearrangement joins TRBV19 to TRBJ1-4; no reliable D call. This CDR3 has 14 amino acids. The V end was cut by 5 bases, the J end by 8 bases, with 15 bases between. Per germline, CDR1 LNHDA and CDR2 SQIVND (reference sequence).

The rearrangement uses TRBV6-1 and TRBJ2-7; 7 bases are a match to TRBD2. V lost 6 bases to trimming and J lost 3 bases; unmatched junction nucleotides: 8. The CDR3 totals 14 residues. Looked up from germline, CDR1 is MNHNS and CDR2 is SASEGT. The CDR3 reads CASRTGTNIYEQYF. The CDR3 nucleotides read TGTGCCAGCAGAACCGGGACTAATATCTACGAGCAGTACTTC.

This chain connects TRBV21-1 to TRBJ1-1; TRBD1, the D gene given by the table, was not confirmed from the DNA. TRBV21-1 is a listed pseudogene. CDR3 length: 14 residues. CDR3 coding DNA: TGTGCCAGCAGGTGCCGCAGGGTTGGCACTGAAGCTTTCTTT. Amino acids: CASRCRRVGTEAFF.